The rows below give T cell receptor beta chains drawn from one sample of a study of blood T cell repertoires in COVID-19. Produced via immunoSEQ multiplex PCR; TCRdb's table is partial and in-frame only. The table has 390,000 or so clones, around 83% seen once. The specimen sequenced was PBMCs or T cells enriched from blood (not recorded which). The source is a woman aged 45-60 years who had recovered from COVID-19. Both conserved end residues are part of each CDR3. The order of the fields is J gene, V gene, D gene, clone size, CDR3 DNA, CDR3 protein. The D gene is left open where the match is weak. Size values are once, few and many counts, or a class for expanded clones, and some rows have none.

j_gene: TRBJ1-2; v_gene: TRBV7-9; d_gene: .; abundance: .; CDR3nt: TGTGCCAGCAGCCGCGGGGGGGATGCTAACTATGGCTACACCTTC; CDR3aa: CASSRGGDANYGYTF
j_gene: TRBJ1-3; v_gene: TRBV4-2; d_gene: TRBD1; abundance: .; CDR3nt: TGTGCCAGCAGCCAAGATACAGCCGGGACAGGGAAGAACACCATATATTTT; CDR3aa: CASSQDTAGTGKNTIYF
j_gene: TRBJ1-1; v_gene: TRBV4-2; d_gene: .; abundance: .; CDR3nt: TGTGCCAGCAGCCAAGGATCGGCAGGGACTGAAGCTTTCTTT; CDR3aa: CASSQGSAGTEAFF
j_gene: TRBJ1-2; v_gene: TRBV29-1; d_gene: .; abundance: few; CDR3nt: TGCAGCGCGGCGCGCACCAACCGGGACAAGAATGGCTACACCTTC; CDR3aa: CSAARTNRDKNGYTF
j_gene: TRBJ1-1; v_gene: TRBV19; d_gene: .; abundance: .; CDR3nt: TGTGCCAGTAGTATAGGGGGAGTCCTGAACACTGAAGCTTTCTTT; CDR3aa: CASSIGGVLNTEAFF
j_gene: TRBJ2-7; v_gene: TRBV6-5; d_gene: TRBD1; abundance: .; CDR3nt: TGTGCCACGACAGGGGGACCCTACGAGCAGTACTTC; CDR3aa: CATTGGPYEQYF
j_gene: TRBJ2-5; v_gene: TRBV7-3; d_gene: TRBD1; abundance: few; CDR3nt: TGTGCCAGCAGCCCAGGGACAGGGGGTTTGCAGACCCAGTACTTC; CDR3aa: CASSPGTGGLQTQYF
j_gene: TRBJ1-2; v_gene: TRBV6-5; d_gene: TRBD1; abundance: .; CDR3nt: TGTGCCAGCAGTCTACAGGGGAGAAACTATGGCTACACCTTC; CDR3aa: CASSLQGRNYGYTF
j_gene: TRBJ1-3; v_gene: TRBV7-2; d_gene: .; abundance: .; CDR3nt: TGTGCCAGCAGCCGTCCTCCTTACTCTGGAAACACCATATATTTT; CDR3aa: CASSRPPYSGNTIYF
j_gene: TRBJ1-2; v_gene: TRBV14; d_gene: TRBD1; abundance: once; CDR3nt: TGTGCCAGCAGCCGAAAGACAGGGGATCTCTATGGCTACACCTTC; CDR3aa: CASSRKTGDLYGYTF
j_gene: TRBJ1-5; v_gene: TRBV4-2; d_gene: TRBD1; abundance: once; CDR3nt: TGTGCCAGCAGCCAAGACGGAGGCAGGGGGTACAATCAGCCCCAGCATTTT; CDR3aa: CASSQDGGRGYNQPQHF
j_gene: TRBJ1-5; v_gene: TRBV7-9; d_gene: TRBD1; abundance: .; CDR3nt: TGTGCCAGCAGCTTGCATCGGACAGGGGTTTTTAATCAGCCCCAGCATTTT; CDR3aa: CASSLHRTGVFNQPQHF
j_gene: TRBJ1-2; v_gene: TRBV7-9; d_gene: .; abundance: .; CDR3nt: TGTGCCAGCAGCTTAGGGACTTCGGGTCCATCCTATGGCTACACCTTC; CDR3aa: CASSLGTSGPSYGYTF
j_gene: TRBJ1-2; v_gene: TRBV29-1; d_gene: TRBD1; abundance: once; CDR3nt: TGCAGCGTTCAAACCTGGACAGGAACTGCTAACTATGGCTACACCTTC; CDR3aa: CSVQTWTGTANYGYTF
j_gene: TRBJ1-2; v_gene: TRBV19; d_gene: TRBD1; abundance: .; CDR3nt: TGTGCCAGTAGTGGGACAGGATGGAACCATGGCTACACCTTC; CDR3aa: CASSGTGWNHGYTF
j_gene: TRBJ1-5; v_gene: TRBV7-2; d_gene: .; abundance: .; CDR3nt: TGTGCCAGCAGCTTGATCTCGGGGGATCAGCCCCAGCATTTT; CDR3aa: CASSLISGDQPQHF
j_gene: TRBJ1-2; v_gene: TRBV29-1; d_gene: .; abundance: .; CDR3nt: TGCAGCGTTCAGGACAGCAAGGATGGCTACACCTTC; CDR3aa: CSVQDSKDGYTF
j_gene: TRBJ2-2; v_gene: TRBV14; d_gene: .; abundance: .; CDR3nt: TGTGCCAGCAGCCAAGTACAGGGTTCCCGGGAGCTGTTTTTT; CDR3aa: CASSQVQGSRELFF
j_gene: TRBJ1-2; v_gene: TRBV28; d_gene: .; abundance: .; CDR3nt: TGTGCCAGCAGACTTCAACCGCCTAACTATGGCTACACCTTC; CDR3aa: CASRLQPPNYGYTF
j_gene: TRBJ1-1; v_gene: TRBV6-6; d_gene: TRBD1; abundance: few; CDR3nt: TGTGCCAGCATTACCCCAACCGGGACAGGGGCAGTAGAAGCTTTCTTT; CDR3aa: CASITPTGTGAVEAFF
j_gene: TRBJ1-2; v_gene: TRBV7-9; d_gene: TRBD1; abundance: .; CDR3nt: TGTGCCAGCAGCCCAGGGGGCAGGAGCTATGGCTACACCTTC; CDR3aa: CASSPGGRSYGYTF
j_gene: TRBJ1-2; v_gene: TRBV11-2; d_gene: TRBD1; abundance: .; CDR3nt: TGTGCCAGCAGCCTGGGACAGGGGAACAACTATGGCTACACCTTC; CDR3aa: CASSLGQGNNYGYTF
j_gene: TRBJ2-2; v_gene: TRBV11-1; d_gene: TRBD2; abundance: .; CDR3nt: TGTGCCAGCAGCCCGGGAGGGGCCGGGGAGCTGTTTTTT; CDR3aa: CASSPGGAGELFF
j_gene: TRBJ2-7; v_gene: TRBV5-1; d_gene: .; abundance: .; CDR3nt: TGCGCCAGCAGCTTGGCGCAAGGGGTGGGTTCCTACGAGCAGTACTTC; CDR3aa: CASSLAQGVGSYEQYF
j_gene: TRBJ1-5; v_gene: TRBV2; d_gene: TRBD1; abundance: .; CDR3nt: TGTGCCAGCAGGCGGGCCGGACAGGGGTATAGCAATCAGCCCCAGCATTTT; CDR3aa: CASRRAGQGYSNQPQHF
j_gene: TRBJ1-1; v_gene: TRBV27; d_gene: .; abundance: .; CDR3nt: TGTGCCAGCAGTTTATTGCCCCGAGGGAACACTGAAGCTTTCTTT; CDR3aa: CASSLLPRGNTEAFF
j_gene: TRBJ2-3; v_gene: TRBV2; d_gene: TRBD2; abundance: .; CDR3nt: TGTGCCAGCAGTCCGGGGCTAGCGGGAGCATTTTATACAGATACGCAGTATTTT; CDR3aa: CASSPGLAGAFYTDTQYF
j_gene: TRBJ1-2; v_gene: TRBV4-2; d_gene: .; abundance: .; CDR3nt: TGTGCCAGCAGCCAAGGGGGCGGGGATGGCTACACCTTC; CDR3aa: CASSQGGGDGYTF
j_gene: TRBJ1-1; v_gene: TRBV30; d_gene: .; abundance: few; CDR3nt: TGTGCCTGGGCCACAGGGATCGTGAACACTGAAGCTTTCTTT; CDR3aa: CAWATGIVNTEAFF
j_gene: TRBJ1-2; v_gene: TRBV20-1; d_gene: .; abundance: .; CDR3nt: TGCAGTGCTAATGAAGTTTCTACCTCCGCGGGCTACACCTTC; CDR3aa: CSANEVSTSAGYTF
j_gene: TRBJ1-4; v_gene: TRBV11-2; d_gene: .; abundance: .; CDR3nt: TGTGCCAGCAGGCGGGCCGGGCCGACTAATGAAAAACTGTTTTTT; CDR3aa: CASRRAGPTNEKLFF
j_gene: TRBJ1-4; v_gene: TRBV30; d_gene: TRBD1; abundance: .; CDR3nt: TGTGCTACAAGGGACAGGGTTTTTCGCGAAAAACTGTTTTTT; CDR3aa: CATRDRVFREKLFF
j_gene: TRBJ1-1; v_gene: TRBV3-1/TRBV3-2; d_gene: .; abundance: .; CDR3nt: TGTGCCAGCTGGGGGGGAAACACTGAAGCTTTCTTT; CDR3aa: CASWGGNTEAFF
j_gene: TRBJ1-1; v_gene: TRBV27; d_gene: .; abundance: .; CDR3nt: TGTGCCAGCAGACTACAATGGAACACTGAAGCTTTCTTT; CDR3aa: CASRLQWNTEAFF
j_gene: TRBJ2-7; v_gene: TRBV13; d_gene: TRBD2; abundance: .; CDR3nt: TGTGCCAGCAGCTTAGCGAATTTGTTGACTAGCGGGGGACCGGCTGGGGGCTACGAGCAGTACTTC; CDR3aa: CASSLANLLTSGGPAGGYEQYF
j_gene: TRBJ1-4; v_gene: TRBV5-5; d_gene: TRBD1; abundance: .; CDR3nt: TGTGCCAGCAGCTTGGACAGGGGGCTCTTGGTTAATGAAAAACTGTTTTTT; CDR3aa: CASSLDRGLLVNEKLFF
j_gene: TRBJ1-1; v_gene: TRBV4-3; d_gene: .; abundance: .; CDR3nt: TGCGCCAGCAGCCAACACCTAAGGGACAACACACAAGAAGCTTTCTTT; CDR3aa: CASSQHLRDNTQEAFF
j_gene: TRBJ1-1; v_gene: TRBV19; d_gene: TRBD1; abundance: .; CDR3nt: TGTGCCAGTACCACAGGGGGTTACACTGAAGCTTTCTTT; CDR3aa: CASTTGGYTEAFF